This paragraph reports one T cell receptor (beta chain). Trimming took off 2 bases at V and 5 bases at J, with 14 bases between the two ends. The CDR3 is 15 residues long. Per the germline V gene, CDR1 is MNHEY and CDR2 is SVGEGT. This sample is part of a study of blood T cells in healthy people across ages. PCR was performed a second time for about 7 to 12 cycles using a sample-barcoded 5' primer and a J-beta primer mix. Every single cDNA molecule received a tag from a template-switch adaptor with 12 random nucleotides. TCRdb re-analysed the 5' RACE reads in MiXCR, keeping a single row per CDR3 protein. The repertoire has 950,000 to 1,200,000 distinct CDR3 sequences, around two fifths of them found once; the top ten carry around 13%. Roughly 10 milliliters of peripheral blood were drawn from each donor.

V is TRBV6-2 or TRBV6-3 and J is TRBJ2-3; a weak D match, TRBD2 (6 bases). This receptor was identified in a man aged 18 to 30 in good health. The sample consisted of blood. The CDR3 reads CASSYLPTGEDTQYF. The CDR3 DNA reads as TGTGCCAGCAGTTACCTTCCCACGGGGGAAGATACGCAGTATTTT.